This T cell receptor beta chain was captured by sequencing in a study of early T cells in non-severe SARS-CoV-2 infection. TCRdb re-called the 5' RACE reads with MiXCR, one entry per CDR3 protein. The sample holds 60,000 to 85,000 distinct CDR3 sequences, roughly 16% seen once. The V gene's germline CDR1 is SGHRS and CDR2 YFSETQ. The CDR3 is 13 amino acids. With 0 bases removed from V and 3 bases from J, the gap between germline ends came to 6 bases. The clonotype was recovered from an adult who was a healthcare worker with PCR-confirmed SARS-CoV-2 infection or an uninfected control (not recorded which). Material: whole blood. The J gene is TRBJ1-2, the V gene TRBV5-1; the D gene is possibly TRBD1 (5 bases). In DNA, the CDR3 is TGCGCCAGCAGCTTGGCCAGGGACTATGGCTACACCTTC. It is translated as CASSLARDYGYTF.